The 24 T cell receptor beta chains below come from one sample, sequenced in a study of blood T cell repertoires in COVID-19. This table comes from immunoSEQ multiplex PCR, and its TCRdb copy is limited to in-frame clones, with some not included. Of about 130,000 clones detected, 90% appear once; the ten largest clones hold over 3.5%. What was sequenced was peripheral blood. The receptor source for this set is a man aged 45-65 years with active COVID-19.

This clone showed up just once. The V gene is TRBV20-1, the J gene TRBJ2-7; 7 nucleotides match TRBD1. This CDR3 is 13 amino acids long. V shed 3 bases, J shed 5 bases, and the junction held 7 bases outside the gene matches. The V gene's germline CDR1 is DFQATT and CDR2 SNEGSKA (reference sequence). CDR3 in DNA: TGCAGTGCTAGTCGACAGGGTCGGAACGAGCAGTACTTC. Encoded protein: CSASRQGRNEQYF.

The chain recombines TRBV7-2 with TRBJ1-2; a weak D match, TRBD1 (6 bases). Per the germline V gene, CDR1 is SGHTA and CDR2 is FQGNSA. The CDR3 totals 15 residues. Between the trimmed V and J ends, which lost 1 base and 3 bases, there was a span of 12 bases. The CDR3 region has the DNA TGTGCCAGCAGCTTAGACAGGGTGGTAGACTATGGCTACACCTTC. Its translation: CASSLDRVVDYGYTF.

Concerning this clone itself: The sample holds other DNA sequences that translate to the same CDR3. The chain links TRBV6-5 to TRBJ1-1; D is possibly TRBD1 (6 bases). The CDR3 runs to 15 residues. Trimming pared 0 bases from V and 1 base from J, leaving 9 bases between. Germline V gene sequence: CDR1 MNHEY, CDR2 SVGAGI. The DNA of the CDR3 is TGTGCCAGCAGTTACTCGTCCAGGGGGAACACTGAAGCTTTCTTT. Its translation is CASSYSSRGNTEAFF.

This chain links TRBV11-3 with TRBJ1-4; D remains unclear. V lost 4 bases to trimming and J lost 1 base, with 10 bases between them. The CDR3 loop spans 15 amino acids. Germline V gene data show CDR1 as SGHNT and CDR2 as YENEEA. For the CDR3, the DNA is TGTGCCAGCAGCTCCAGTCCCAGAACTAATGAAAAACTGTTTTTT. The encoded protein is CASSSSPRTNEKLFF.

V is TRBV6-5 and J is TRBJ2-7; 11 bases map to TRBD2. Germline V gives CDR1 MNHEY, CDR2 SVGAGI. The length of the CDR3 is 13 residues. With 6 bases clipped from V and 3 bases from J, the junction kept 1 base outside the gene matches. The CDR3 region is CASRTSGVYEQYF. As DNA, the CDR3 is TGTGCCAGCAGGACTAGCGGGGTCTACGAGCAGTACTTC.

V usage is TRBV6-5 and J usage is TRBJ1-3, with D maybe TRBD1 (6 bases). This CDR3 has 14 residues. Germline V gene sequence: CDR1 MNHEY, CDR2 SVGAGI. Trimming removed 0 bases from V and 3 bases from J, with 6 bases in between. The CDR3 spells CASSYSDSGNTIYF. The CDR3 DNA reads TGTGCCAGCAGTTACTCGGACAGTGGAAACACCATATATTTT.

CDR3 sequence (DNA): TGCGCCAGCAGCTATGGGGGGGACACCCGCTCCCCAGCTTTCTTT. This codes for CASSYGGDTRSPAFF. The chain carries TRBV5-1 and TRBJ1-1; weak D call: TRBD1 (6 bases). Germline CDR1 SGHRS, CDR2 YFSETQ. The V end lost 3 bases, the J end lost 10 bases, and 22 bases lay between the germline ends. The CDR3 has 15 residues.

The genes are TRBV7-9 and TRBJ2-3, with 8 nucleotides matching TRBD2. This CDR3 spans 14 amino acids. Germline V lookup: CDR1 SEHNR, CDR2 FQNEAQ (reference sequence). J gave up 0 bases and V 5 bases, and 1 base lay outside the gene matches. The CDR3 is CASSREGSTDTQYF. For the CDR3, the DNA is TGTGCCAGCAGCCGGGAGGGGAGCACAGATACGCAGTATTTT.

This clone is judged large (0.1 to 1%). V usage is TRBV6-5 and J usage is TRBJ1-1; TRBD1 matches at 9 bases. The CDR3 totals 13 residues. CDR1 MNHEY and CDR2 SVGAGI come from the germline V gene. The V segment lost 6 bases and the J segment 5 bases; nucleotides outside the gene matches: 4. CDR3 loop: CASRQQGATEAFF. DNA for the CDR3: TGTGCCAGCAGGCAACAGGGGGCGACTGAAGCTTTCTTT.

CDR3 sequence (DNA): TGTGCCAGCGGTCCAGGGTCGGATTCACCCCTCCACTTT. This codes for CASGPGSDSPLHF. V usage is TRBV6-5 and J usage is TRBJ1-6; D might be TRBD1 (5 bases). CDR3 length: 13 residues. Germline CDR1 MNHEY, CDR2 SVGAGI. V lost 8 bases and J 8 bases, leaving 13 bases between the germline ends.

The J gene is TRBJ2-1, the V gene TRBV29-1; TRBD1 matches 8 bases. Germline V CDR1 and CDR2: SQVTM, ANQGSEA. J gave up 9 bases and V 7 bases, and 14 bases lay outside the gene matches. CDR3 length: 14 amino acids. The chain's CDR3 is CSAESGQGVAEQFF. CDR3 DNA sequence: TGCAGCGCCGAATCTGGACAGGGCGTAGCTGAGCAGTTCTTC.

The chain links TRBV2 to TRBJ2-3; D not resolved. This CDR3 spans 10 amino acids. Per germline, CDR1 SNHLY and CDR2 FYNNEI. Trimming shortened V by 11 bases and J by 4 bases, and 7 bases separated the two germline ends. In DNA, the CDR3 is TGTGCCTCTACGTCAGATACGCAGTATTTT. Its protein is CASTSDTQYF.

The rearrangement joins TRBV18 to TRBJ1-5; D ambiguous. V lost 5 bases, J lost 1 base, and 9 bases lay in between. Germline loops: CDR1 KGHSH, CDR2 LQKENI. The CDR3 spans 14 residues. In DNA, the CDR3 is TGTGCCAGCTCAGAGTTGTACAGCAATCAGCCCCAGCATTTT. As protein: CASSELYSNQPQHF.

This rearrangement joins TRBV6-4 to TRBJ2-2; D not certain. CDR1 is MRHNA, CDR2 SNTAGT, per germline. The length of the CDR3 is 13 residues. Trimming removed 1 base from V and 4 bases from J, with 4 bases in between. CDR3 in amino acids: CASSDFSTGELFF. CDR3 sequence (DNA): TGTGCCAGCAGTGACTTCAGCACCGGGGAGCTGTTTTTT.

V and J are TRBV3-1 (or the pseudogene TRBV3-2) and TRBJ2-7; D remains ambiguous. The V and J ends lost 4 bases and 6 bases respectively, with 13 bases between them. The CDR3 totals 13 residues. In germline, CDR1 is LGHDT, CDR2 YNNKEL (reference sequence). CDR3 sequence reads: CASSLPGVGEQYF. For the CDR3, the DNA is TGTGCCAGCAGCCTTCCTGGAGTTGGCGAGCAGTACTTC.

The chain links TRBV29-1 to TRBJ2-3, with 7 bases matching TRBD1. The germline gives CDR1 SQVTM, CDR2 ANQGSEA. The ends lost 1 base at V and 2 bases at J; junction bases unmatched: 3. The CDR3 sequence is 14 residues long. The CDR3 region is CSVEGDSLTDTQYF. CDR3 in DNA: TGCAGCGTTGAAGGGGACAGCCTCACAGATACGCAGTATTTT.

The J gene is TRBJ2-1, the V gene TRBV18, with 7 nucleotides matching TRBD1. There are 15 residues in the CDR3. V gave up 2 bases and J gave up 5 bases; unmatched junction bases: 6. Germline V gene sequence: CDR1 KGHSH, CDR2 LQKENI. The CDR3 sequence is CASSPGQVTNNEQFF. DNA for the CDR3: TGTGCCAGCTCACCAGGACAGGTGACGAACAATGAGCAGTTCTTC.

The rearrangement uses TRBV7-8 and TRBJ1-5; 9 positions agree with TRBD1. The trim removed 1 base at V and 3 bases at J, leaving 1 base unmatched. Germline assignment: CDR1 SGHVS and CDR2 FQNEAQ. The CDR3 contains 15 residues. CDR3 residues: CASSLGTGDNQPQHF. As DNA, the CDR3 is TGTGCCAGCAGCTTAGGGACAGGGGACAATCAGCCCCAGCATTTT.

The chain employs TRBV3-1 (or the pseudogene TRBV3-2) and TRBJ1-5; unclear D gene. V lost 2 bases and J 11 bases, leaving 10 bases between the germline ends. The CDR3 runs to 12 residues. CDR1 is LGHDT, CDR2 YNNKEL, per germline (reference sequence). The CDR3 DNA reads TGTGCCAGCAGCCAATTATCCGGTTCCCAGCATTTT. Translating it yields CASSQLSGSQHF.

V and J are TRBV19 and TRBJ1-5, with 7 nucleotides matching TRBD1. Germline trimming cut 7 bases from V and 2 bases from J; bases unmatched to any gene: 8. The CDR3 is made up of 15 amino acids. The germline CDR1 and CDR2 sequences are LNHDA and SQIVND (reference sequence). The CDR3 nucleotides read TGTGCCAGTACAGAAGACAGGGTCGGCAATCAGCCCCAGCATTTT. This sequence encodes CASTEDRVGNQPQHF. Using reference TRBV19 and TRBJ1-5 for the parts outside the CDR3, the full variable domain is DGGITQSPKYLFRKEGQNVTLSCEQNLNHDAMYWYRQDPGQGLRLIYYSQIVNDFQKGDIAEGYSVSREKKESFPLTVTSAQKNPTAFYLCASTEDRVGNQPQHFGDGTRLSIL.

The rearrangement links TRBV5-1 to TRBJ2-5, with a tentative D call TRBD2 (5 bases). Germline-derived CDR1 and CDR2 are SGHRS and YFSETQ. V was cut by 2 bases and J by 3 bases, with 11 bases left in between. The CDR3 runs to 14 residues. Written as DNA, the CDR3 is TGCGCCAGCAGCTTAAGCGGAACTGAAGAGACCCAGTACTTC. Encoded protein: CASSLSGTEETQYF.

This clone has a single count. The rearrangement links TRBV10-3 to TRBJ2-3, with a weak D call TRBD2 (7 bases). Per germline, CDR1 ENHRY and CDR2 SYGVKD. The CDR3 extends over 12 amino acids. V was trimmed by 8 bases and J by 3 bases, leaving 9 bases between them. This CDR3 reads CAIGRGTDTQYF. The CDR3 DNA reads TGTGCCATCGGGAGGGGGACAGATACGCAGTATTTT.

V is TRBV18 and J is TRBJ2-7, with 9 bases identical to TRBD1. The germline gives CDR1 KGHSH, CDR2 LQKENI. After removal of 6 bases from V and 6 bases from J, the junction contained 12 bases not matched to a gene. This CDR3 comprises 15 residues. The CDR3 DNA sequence: TGTGCCAGCTCCCGGCCGGGACAGGGTTGGTCCGAGCAGTACGTC. Residues: CASSRPGQGWSEQYV.

The chain employs TRBV9 and TRBJ2-1, with no clear D. Germline loops: CDR1 SGDLS, CDR2 YYNGEE. Trimming removed 0 bases at V and 8 bases at J, with 6 bases between. The CDR3 is 12 amino acids. CDR3 amino acids: CASSVVTDEQFF. The CDR3 region has the DNA TGTGCCAGCAGCGTAGTAACAGATGAGCAGTTCTTC.